A single sample is the source of the 12 T cell receptor beta chains below, sequenced in a study of beta chain features in type 1 diabetes. Investigators reverse transcribed all isolated RNA, so they sequenced expressed TCRB transcripts. Profiling relied on immunoSEQ multiplex PCR, and the TCRdb table lists in-frame clones only, not all of them. The sample includes 250,000 to 350,000 clones, approximately 14% of them seen just once. Sequenced input: central memory CD4+ T cells from blood. The receptors originated from a man aged 25 to 40 in good health.

The chain recombines TRBV30 with TRBJ1-5; weak D call: TRBD1 (5 bases). Between the trimmed V and J ends, which lost 1 base and 6 bases, there was a span of 10 bases. CDR3 size: 13 residues. Germline V gene data show CDR1 as GTSNPN and CDR2 as SVGIG (reference sequence). CDR3 sequence (DNA): TGTGCCTGGAGTGAGTCAGGGTCTCAGCCCCAGCATTTT. Protein: CAWSESGSQPQHF.

This clone was observed a few times. The chain combines TRBV9 with TRBJ2-2; D call uncertain. Germline loops: CDR1 SGDLS, CDR2 YYNGEE. The CDR3 is made up of 15 amino acids. V was trimmed by 3 bases and J by 1 base, leaving 10 bases between them. The CDR3 nucleotides are TGTGCCAGCAGCGGCGTCGACCTGAACACCGGGGAGCTGTTTTTT. The encoded protein is CASSGVDLNTGELFF. The full variable domain, rest sourced from reference TRBV9 and TRBJ2-2, is DSGVTQTPKHLITATGQRVTLRCSPRSGDLSVYWYQQSLDQGLQFLIQYYNGEERAKGNILERFSAQQFPDLHSELNLSSLELGDSALYFCASSGVDLNTGELFFGEGSRLTVL.

This chain links TRBV10-3 with TRBJ1-2, with TRBD1 identical over 10 bases. Per the germline V gene, CDR1 is ENHRY and CDR2 is SYGVKD. V shed 7 bases, J shed 6 bases, and the junction held 5 bases outside the gene matches. This CDR3 is 13 amino acids long. CDR3 protein: CAIMGQGSDGYTF. The CDR3 DNA sequence: TGTGCCATCATGGGACAGGGGTCCGATGGCTACACCTTC.

The chain joins TRBV27 to TRBJ1-2; D gene ambiguous. CDR3 size: 14 residues. Germline loops: CDR1 MNHEY, CDR2 SMNVEV (reference sequence). Trimming removed 7 bases from V and 8 bases from J, with 20 bases in between. The CDR3 region has the DNA TGTGCCAGCATCGTCGGCACCCGCCGCGGGGGCTACACCTTC. Translating gives CASIVGTRRGGYTF.

This clone was recorded a few times. Distinct nucleotide sequences in the sample also encode this CDR3. The V and J genes are TRBV5-6 and TRBJ2-3; no clear D. The CDR3 length is 13 residues. V was cut by 2 bases and J by 1 base, with 5 bases left in between. CDR1 and CDR2 (germline): SGHDT, YYEEEE. The CDR3 protein is CASSFSGTDTQYF. In DNA form, the CDR3 reads TGTGCCAGCAGCTTTAGTGGCACAGATACGCAGTATTTT. Supplemented by reference TRBV5-6 and TRBJ2-3, the full variable domain reads DAGVTQSPTHLIKTRGQQVTLRCSPKSGHDTVSWYQQALGQGPQFIFQYYEEEERQRGNFPDRFSGHQFPNYSSELNVNALLLGDSALYLCASSFSGTDTQYFGPGTRLTVL.

The rearrangement joins TRBV5-1 to TRBJ2-5; a weak D match, TRBD1 (6 bases). This CDR3 region has 14 residues. CDR1 SGHRS and CDR2 YFSETQ come from the germline V gene. The V gene lost 4 bases and the J gene lost 5 bases, with 15 bases spanning the gap. The CDR3: CASSLDSSTETQYF. CDR3 DNA sequence: TGCGCCAGCAGCCTGGACAGCTCCACGGAGACCCAGTACTTC.

V gene TRBV23-1 combines with J gene TRBJ2-3, with D hard to call. TRBV23-1 is annotated as an ORF whose role is uncertain. The CDR3 has 15 residues. V shed 6 bases and J shed 0 bases, with 13 bases lying between them. The CDR3 is CASRDTERSTDTQYF. The CDR3 DNA reads as TGCGCCAGCAGAGATACAGAACGAAGCACAGATACGCAGTATTTT.

This clone occurred a few times. Here the CDR3 reads CASSPWTSGRTDTQYF. CDR3 sequence (DNA): TGTGCCAGCAGCCCCTGGACTAGCGGGAGGACAGATACGCAGTATTTT. The V gene is TRBV14, the J gene TRBJ2-3; 14 bases agree with TRBD2. The CDR3 is made up of 16 amino acids. Germline CDR1 reads SGHDN; CDR2 reads FVKESK. After removal of 4 bases from V and 3 bases from J, the junction contained 3 bases not matched to a gene.

This clone was counted between two and nine times. The chain employs TRBV7-9 and TRBJ2-1; D is perhaps TRBD2 (5 bases). Trimming removed 8 bases from V and 2 bases from J, with 16 bases in between. This CDR3 has 15 amino acids. CDR1 is SEHNR, CDR2 FQNEAQ, per germline (reference sequence). The CDR3 DNA reads as TGTGCCAGCTCGACCGGGATCCCAACCTACAATGAGCAGTTCTTC. This codes for CASSTGIPTYNEQFF.

This clone has more than one count but fewer than ten. The junction shows a germline mismatch at one end, possibly a read error. This chain connects TRBV10-3 to TRBJ2-7, with D hard to call. The CDR3 is made up of 13 amino acids. CDR1 and CDR2 from the germline V gene are ENHRY and SYGVKD. CDR3 sequence: CASSYTYSYEQYF. The CDR3 DNA follows: TGTGCCAGCAGTTATACATACTCCTACGAGCAGTACTTC.

This clone has just a few counts. The rearrangement uses TRBV5-6 and TRBJ2-3, with TRBD1 matching 7 bases. Losses at the gene ends were 1 base for V and 2 bases for J; bases not matched to a gene: 4. The CDR3 covers 15 residues. Per germline, CDR1 SGHDT and CDR2 YYEEEE. CDR3 loop: CASSLYRGVTDTQYF. CDR3 bases: TGTGCCAGCAGCTTGTACAGGGGCGTCACAGATACGCAGTATTTT.

This chain joins TRBV14 and TRBJ2-7; D uncertain. This CDR3 spans 15 amino acids. Germline loops: CDR1 SGHDN, CDR2 FVKESK. V was trimmed by 0 bases and J by 4 bases, leaving 13 bases between them. The CDR3 loop reads CASSQDSSWRYEQYF. The CDR3 DNA follows: TGTGCCAGCAGCCAAGATTCGAGTTGGCGGTACGAGCAGTACTTC.